The 30 T cell receptor beta chains reported below all come from one sample, sequenced in a study of memory CD4+ T cells and cytomegalovirus serostatus. The sort gate was single viable CD3+CD4+CD8-CD45RO+ cells for memory CD4+ T cells. Profiled with immunoSEQ multiplex PCR; TCRdb holds only in-frame clones, not every one. The data show about 61,000 clones, roughly four fifths seen once. Sequenced: memory CD4+ T cells from blood. Every receptor here comes from an adult in good health and CMV-seronegative.

The chain has TRBV6-5 and TRBJ1-3; D is uncertain. Germline lookup yields CDR1 MNHEY and CDR2 SVGAGI. Trimming pared 2 bases from V and 0 bases from J, leaving 5 bases between. The CDR3 is 14 amino acids. The CDR3 coding sequence is TGTGCCAGCAGTTACAAGGGCTCTGGAAACACCATATATTTT. Encoded protein: CASSYKGSGNTIYF.

The chain is built from TRBV28 and TRBJ1-5; D is perhaps TRBD1 (5 bases). Germline CDR1 and CDR2: MDHEN and SYDVKM. Trimming pared 5 bases from V and 5 bases from J, leaving 10 bases between. The CDR3 loop spans 13 amino acids. CDR3 sequence reads: CASSRQLYQPQHF. The CDR3 DNA reads TGTGCCAGCAGTAGACAGCTCTATCAGCCCCAGCATTTT.

V gene TRBV9 combines with J gene TRBJ1-1; 7 bases agree with TRBD1. The ends lost 3 bases at V and 4 bases at J; junction bases unmatched: 6. The CDR3 has 14 residues. Per germline, CDR1 SGDLS and CDR2 YYNGEE. The CDR3 protein is CASSAGTASTEAFF. CDR3 in DNA: TGTGCCAGCAGCGCCGGGACAGCAAGCACTGAAGCTTTCTTT.

The J gene is TRBJ2-5, the V gene TRBV25-1; 16 positions match TRBD2. This CDR3 is 16 amino acids long. Germline CDR1 MGHDK, CDR2 SYGVNS. The J segment lost 2 bases and the V segment lost 5 bases, leaving 2 bases of the junction unmatched. The CDR3 nucleotides read TGTGCCAGCAGTTCGGGACTAGCGGGGGGGCAAGAGACCCAGTACTTC. It specifies CASSSGLAGGQETQYF.

The rearrangement joins TRBV5-1 to TRBJ2-7; 10 bases map to TRBD2. Trimming removed 0 bases from V and 1 base from J; junction bases left unmatched: 4. CDR1 and CDR2 from the germline V gene are SGHRS and YFSETQ. The CDR3 contains 16 residues. The CDR3 region has the DNA TGCGCCAGCAGCTTGGATCCGACTAGCGGGTCCTACGAGCAGTACTTC. It is translated as CASSLDPTSGSYEQYF.

The chain joins TRBV10-2 to TRBJ2-1; TRBD1 or TRBD2 may be the D gene (6 bases each). The CDR3 runs to 14 residues. Germline assignment: CDR1 WSHSY and CDR2 SAAADI. Trimming shortened V by 5 bases and J by 8 bases, and 16 bases separated the two germline ends. In DNA form, the CDR3 reads TGCGCCAGCAGTCTTGGGGGGCGCACCGATGAGCAGTTCTTC. Its protein product is CASSLGGRTDEQFF.

The V and J genes are TRBV5-1 and TRBJ2-7, with 7 bases that match TRBD1. Losses at the gene ends were 4 bases for V and 5 bases for J; bases not matched to a gene: 6. Germline V gene lookup returns CDR1 SGHRS and CDR2 YFSETQ. The CDR3 spans 13 residues. The CDR3 nucleotides are TGCGCCAGCAGCCGACAGGGTAGCAACGAGCAGTACTTC. Its translation is CASSRQGSNEQYF.

The rearrangement uses TRBV19 and TRBJ1-5; 7 bases line up with TRBD1. The CDR3 is 13 residues long. Trimming took 5 bases from V and 5 from J; bases not matched to a gene: 3. CDR1 and CDR2 from the germline V gene are LNHDA and SQIVND (reference sequence). This CDR3 is CASSLTGDQPQHF. CDR3 sequence (DNA): TGTGCCAGTAGTCTAACAGGGGATCAGCCCCAGCATTTT.

V gene TRBV6-1 combines with J gene TRBJ1-4; the D is unclear. Germline V gives CDR1 MNHNS, CDR2 SASEGT. V was pared by 6 bases and J by 0 bases, with 11 bases between. The CDR3 loop spans 15 amino acids. CDR3 nucleotides: TGTGCCAGCAGCGCCCGGTCCCCAACTAATGAAAAACTGTTTTTT. This sequence encodes CASSARSPTNEKLFF.

The chain joins TRBV9 to TRBJ2-6; TRBD1 or TRBD2 may be the D gene (6 bases each). V was clipped by 4 bases and J by 0 bases, with 17 bases between them. Germline CDR1 is SGDLS and CDR2 is YYNGEE. The CDR3 sequence is 18 residues long. Here the CDR3 DNA reads TGTGCCAGCAGCTCGAGGGGGGCCCCCGGCTCTGGGGCCAACGTCCTGACTTTC. Amino acid sequence: CASSSRGAPGSGANVLTF.

This chain connects TRBV29-1 to TRBJ2-3, with TRBD2 matching 7 bases. This CDR3 is 14 amino acids long. Trimming removed 3 bases from V and 2 bases from J; junction bases left unmatched: 5. CDR1 is SQVTM and CDR2 is ANQGSEA in the germline V gene. DNA of the CDR3: TGCAGCGTTGATGGGGGGGGAGTCACAGATACGCAGTATTTT. Protein product: CSVDGGGVTDTQYF.

The chain carries TRBV5-1 and TRBJ2-5; D possibly matches TRBD1 or TRBD2 (6 bases each). Germline loops: CDR1 SGHRS, CDR2 YFSETQ. Trimming cost V 2 bases and J 2 bases, with 16 bases left between them. The CDR3 totals 16 residues. The CDR3: CASSFRGDPPQETQYF. In DNA form, the CDR3 reads TGCGCCAGCAGCTTTAGGGGGGATCCCCCACAAGAGACCCAGTACTTC.

The genes are TRBV4-1 and TRBJ2-7; 7 nucleotides align to TRBD1. The CDR3 is 16 amino acids. Per germline, CDR1 MGHRA and CDR2 YSYEKL. J lost 2 bases, V lost 1 base, and 8 bases had no gene match. The CDR3 region has the DNA TGCGCCAGCAGCCAAGTCGTGACAGGGCAAACCTACGAGCAGTACTTC. Its translation is CASSQVVTGQTYEQYF.

The rearrangement joins TRBV7-2 to TRBJ1-2, with unresolved D. V lost 4 bases and J 0 bases, leaving 12 bases between the germline ends. Germline V gives CDR1 SGHTA, CDR2 FQGNSA. The CDR3 is 15 residues long. Here the CDR3 DNA reads TGTGCCAGCAGCTATGGACCGACGGCTAACTATGGCTACACCTTC. Protein product: CASSYGPTANYGYTF.

The chain couples TRBV2 to TRBJ1-2; D is perhaps TRBD1 (5 bases). V was pared by 6 bases and J by 2 bases, with 13 bases between. CDR3 length: 14 residues. Germline-derived CDR1 and CDR2 are SNHLY and FYNNEI. The CDR3 protein is CASRGRARNYGYTF. The CDR3 nucleotides are TGTGCCAGCAGGGGGCGCGCTCGGAACTATGGCTACACCTTC.

The chain uses TRBV6-1 and TRBJ1-4; no firm D call. There are 17 residues in the CDR3. CDR1 is MNHNS and CDR2 is SASEGT in the germline V gene. V lost 1 base and J 8 bases, leaving 20 bases between the germline ends. Here the CDR3 DNA reads TGTGCCAGCAGTGAAGACCTTAACACCCCGCAGGCGGAAAAACTGTTTTTT. Translated, it gives CASSEDLNTPQAEKLFF.

The chain has TRBV7-9 and TRBJ2-1; 13 bases are a match to TRBD2. CDR3 length: 16 amino acids. Trimming removed 3 bases from V and 9 bases from J; junction bases left unmatched: 8. Germline V gene sequence: CDR1 SEHNR, CDR2 FQNEAQ (reference sequence). The CDR3 nucleotides are TGTGCCAGCAGCTTCTGGACTAGCGGGAGAATCGGTGAGCAGTTCTTC. It translates to CASSFWTSGRIGEQFF.

This clone showed up just once. The V call is TRBV5-8, the J call TRBJ2-7, with 8 bases aligning to TRBD1. Looked up from germline, CDR1 is SGHTS and CDR2 is YDEGEE. The J segment lost 2 bases and the V segment lost 0 bases, leaving 4 bases of the junction unmatched. This CDR3 has 15 amino acids. The CDR3 DNA follows: TGTGCCAGCAGCTTGGGAGCAGGGGGCCCCTACGAGCAGTACTTC. The encoded protein is CASSLGAGGPYEQYF.

The chain employs TRBV5-4 and TRBJ2-5; 8 positions match TRBD1. Germline V gene data show CDR1 as SGHNT and CDR2 as YYREEE (reference sequence). The CDR3 totals 16 residues. V lost 3 bases to trimming and J lost 5 bases; unmatched junction nucleotides: 12. In DNA form, the CDR3 reads TGTGCCAGCAGCTCGGGGATGCAGGGGGCTTGGGAGACCCAGTACTTC. As protein: CASSSGMQGAWETQYF.

The J gene is TRBJ1-2, the V gene TRBV18; D call uncertain. CDR1 KGHSH and CDR2 LQKENI come from the germline V gene. The CDR3 is 13 residues long. The germline V and J ends were trimmed by 0 bases and 5 bases, with 7 bases remaining between them. Here the CDR3 reads CASSPPRWYGYTF. In DNA, the CDR3 is TGTGCCAGCTCACCACCGCGTTGGTATGGCTACACCTTC.

This clone was counted only a few times. The chain uses TRBV4-1 and TRBJ1-3, with D possibly matching TRBD1 (5 bases). From germline, CDR1 is MGHRA and CDR2 YSYEKL. The CDR3 extends over 17 amino acids. With 4 bases removed from V and 4 bases from J, the gap between germline ends came to 20 bases. The CDR3, as DNA: TGCGCCAGCAGCCGGGGGGGAGTGGTGCTGAGAGGAAACACCATATATTTT. This sequence encodes CASSRGGVVLRGNTIYF.

The chain uses TRBV18 and TRBJ1-3; D gene unclear. V lost 2 bases and J 0 bases, leaving 14 bases between the germline ends. The CDR3 is 17 residues long. In germline, CDR1 is KGHSH, CDR2 LQKENI. DNA of the CDR3: TGTGCCAGCTCACCAAGCCCTTCGGGAGGCTCTGGAAACACCATATATTTT. It is translated as CASSPSPSGGSGNTIYF.

J is TRBJ2-7 and V is TRBV15; no firm D call. Germline V gives CDR1 LNHNV, CDR2 YYDKDF (reference sequence). The V gene lost 2 bases and the J gene lost 0 bases, with 5 bases spanning the gap. The CDR3 sequence is 13 residues long. The CDR3 region has the DNA TGTGCCACCAGCAGACAGAGCTCCTACGAGCAGTACTTC. Translated: CATSRQSSYEQYF.

V and J are TRBV28 and TRBJ2-3, with TRBD2 matching 9 bases. J was trimmed by 5 bases and V by 3 bases; bases with no gene match: 15. Germline V gives CDR1 MDHEN, CDR2 SYDVKM. This CDR3 is built from 18 residues. In nucleotides, the CDR3 is TGTGCCAGCAGTTTTCTAGCGGGACATGTATTGGGTGTAGATACGCAGTATTTT. Residues: CASSFLAGHVLGVDTQYF.

This rearrangement joins TRBV25-1 to TRBJ2-3; no clear D gene. This CDR3 has 13 amino acids. Looked up from germline, CDR1 is MGHDK and CDR2 is SYGVNS. Trimming shortened V by 2 bases and J by 1 base, and 4 bases separated the two germline ends. For the CDR3, the DNA is TGTGCCAGCAGTGAAGTGGGCACAGATACGCAGTATTTT. Translation: CASSEVGTDTQYF.

This chain uses TRBV10-1 with TRBJ2-3; no firm D call. Germline CDR1 reads WNHNN; CDR2 reads SYGVQD (reference sequence). The V end lost 4 bases, the J end lost 6 bases, and 11 bases lay between the germline ends. CDR3 length equals 13 residues. CDR3 in amino acids: CASSASRVDTQYF. CDR3 in DNA: TGCGCCAGCAGTGCCTCCCGTGTTGATACGCAGTATTTT.

The gene calls are TRBV10-3 and TRBJ2-1, with TRBD2 identical over 10 bases. Germline V gene lookup returns CDR1 ENHRY and CDR2 SYGVKD. The CDR3 spans 18 residues. V dropped 3 bases and J dropped 0; count of bases not matched to a gene: 8. The CDR3 nucleotides are TGTGCCATCAGTGATCTTAGCGGGGGGCTGGGCTCCTACAATGAGCAGTTCTTC. The encoded protein is CAISDLSGGLGSYNEQFF.

The V and J genes are TRBV7-8 and TRBJ2-7; D gene unclear. The V gene's germline CDR1 is SGHVS and CDR2 FQNEAQ. V lost 1 base and J lost 0, with 7 bases in between. There are 14 residues in the CDR3. Here the CDR3 reads CASSLGRRSYEQYF. In DNA form, the CDR3 reads TGTGCCAGCAGCTTAGGTAGGCGCTCCTACGAGCAGTACTTC.

The chain has TRBV30 and TRBJ2-1; tentatively, D is TRBD2 (6 bases). The germline V and J ends were trimmed by 0 bases and 12 bases, with 15 bases remaining between them. The CDR3 loop spans 13 amino acids. Germline V gene lookup returns CDR1 GTSNPN and CDR2 SVGIG (reference sequence). CDR3 loop: CAWSVSSVPRQFF. In DNA form, the CDR3 reads TGTGCCTGGAGTGTCTCTAGCGTACCACGGCAGTTCTTC. Full variable domain (missing parts from reference TRBV30 and TRBJ2-1): SQTIHQWPATLVQPVGSPLSLECTVEGTSNPNLYWYRQAAGRGLQLLFYSVGIGQISSEVPQNLSASRPQDRQFILSSKKLLLSDSGFYLCAWSVSSVPRQFFGPGTRLTVL.

In DNA, the CDR3 is TGTGCCAGCAGCAAGACTCCGACAGTGAACACTGAAGCTTTCTTT. As protein: CASSKTPTVNTEAFF. The genes are TRBV28 and TRBJ1-1; TRBD1 might be the D (5 bases). The CDR3 has 15 amino acids. The V and J ends lost 6 bases and 0 bases respectively, with 14 bases between them. CDR1 and CDR2 from the germline V gene are MDHEN and SYDVKM.